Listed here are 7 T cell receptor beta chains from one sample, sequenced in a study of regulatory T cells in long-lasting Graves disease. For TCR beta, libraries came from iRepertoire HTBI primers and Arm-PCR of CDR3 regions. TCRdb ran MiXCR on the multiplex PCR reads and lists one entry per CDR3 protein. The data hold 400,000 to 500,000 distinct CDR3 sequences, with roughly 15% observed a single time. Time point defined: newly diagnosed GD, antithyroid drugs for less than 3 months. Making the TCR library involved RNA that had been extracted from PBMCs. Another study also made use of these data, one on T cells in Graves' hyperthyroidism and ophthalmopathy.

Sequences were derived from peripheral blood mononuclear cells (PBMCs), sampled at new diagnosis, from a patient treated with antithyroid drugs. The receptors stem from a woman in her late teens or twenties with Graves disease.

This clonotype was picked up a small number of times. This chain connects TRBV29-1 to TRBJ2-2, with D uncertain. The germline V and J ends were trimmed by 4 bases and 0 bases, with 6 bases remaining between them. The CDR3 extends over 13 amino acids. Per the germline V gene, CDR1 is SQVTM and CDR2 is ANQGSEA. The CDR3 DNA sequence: TGCAGCGTTGTAGCAGCGAACACCGGGGAGCTGTTTTTT. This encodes CSVVAANTGELFF.

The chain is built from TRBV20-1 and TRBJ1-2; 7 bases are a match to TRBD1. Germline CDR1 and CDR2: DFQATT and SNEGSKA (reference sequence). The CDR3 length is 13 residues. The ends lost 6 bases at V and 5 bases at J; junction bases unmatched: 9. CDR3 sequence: CSAARTGEYGYTF. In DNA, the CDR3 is TGCAGTGCCGCTCGTACAGGGGAATATGGCTACACCTTC.

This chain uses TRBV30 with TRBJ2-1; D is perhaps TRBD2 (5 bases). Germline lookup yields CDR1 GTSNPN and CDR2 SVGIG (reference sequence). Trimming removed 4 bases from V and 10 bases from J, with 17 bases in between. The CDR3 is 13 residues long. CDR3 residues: CAWKFPGLYEQFF. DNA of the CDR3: TGTGCCTGGAAGTTCCCCGGACTTTACGAGCAGTTCTTC.

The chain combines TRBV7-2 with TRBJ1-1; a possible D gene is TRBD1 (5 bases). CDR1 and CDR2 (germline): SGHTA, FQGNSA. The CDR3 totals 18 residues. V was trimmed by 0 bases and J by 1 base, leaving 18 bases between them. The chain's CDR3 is CASSLALTGGQTNTEAFF. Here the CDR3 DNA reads TGTGCCAGCAGCTTAGCGCTAACAGGCGGTCAGACGAACACTGAAGCTTTCTTT. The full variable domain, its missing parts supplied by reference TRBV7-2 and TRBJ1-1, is GAGVSQSPSNKVTEKGKDVELRCDPISGHTALYWYRQSLGQGLEFLIYFQGNSAPDKSGLPSDRFSAERTGGSVSTLTIQRTQQEDSAVYLCASSLALTGGQTNTEAFFGQGTRLTVV.

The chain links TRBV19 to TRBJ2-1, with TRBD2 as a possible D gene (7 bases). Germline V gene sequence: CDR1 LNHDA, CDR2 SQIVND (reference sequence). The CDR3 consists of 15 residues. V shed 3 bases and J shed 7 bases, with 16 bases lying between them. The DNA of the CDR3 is TGTGCCAGTAGTATGGGGGGGCCCGATCGGAATGAGCAGTTCTTC. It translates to CASSMGGPDRNEQFF.

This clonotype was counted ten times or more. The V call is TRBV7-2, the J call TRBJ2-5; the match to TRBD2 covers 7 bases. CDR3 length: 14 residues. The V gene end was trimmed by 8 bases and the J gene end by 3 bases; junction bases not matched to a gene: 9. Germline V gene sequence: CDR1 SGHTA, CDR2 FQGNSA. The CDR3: CASYRAGIEETQYF. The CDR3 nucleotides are TGTGCCAGCTATAGAGCGGGGATAGAAGAGACCCAGTACTTC.

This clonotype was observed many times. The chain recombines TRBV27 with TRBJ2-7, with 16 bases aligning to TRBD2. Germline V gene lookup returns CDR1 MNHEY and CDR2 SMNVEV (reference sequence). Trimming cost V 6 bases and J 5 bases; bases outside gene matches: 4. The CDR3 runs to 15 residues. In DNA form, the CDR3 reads TGTGCCAGCAGACAGGGACTAGCGGGAGGGGACGAGCAGTACTTC. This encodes CASRQGLAGGDEQYF.